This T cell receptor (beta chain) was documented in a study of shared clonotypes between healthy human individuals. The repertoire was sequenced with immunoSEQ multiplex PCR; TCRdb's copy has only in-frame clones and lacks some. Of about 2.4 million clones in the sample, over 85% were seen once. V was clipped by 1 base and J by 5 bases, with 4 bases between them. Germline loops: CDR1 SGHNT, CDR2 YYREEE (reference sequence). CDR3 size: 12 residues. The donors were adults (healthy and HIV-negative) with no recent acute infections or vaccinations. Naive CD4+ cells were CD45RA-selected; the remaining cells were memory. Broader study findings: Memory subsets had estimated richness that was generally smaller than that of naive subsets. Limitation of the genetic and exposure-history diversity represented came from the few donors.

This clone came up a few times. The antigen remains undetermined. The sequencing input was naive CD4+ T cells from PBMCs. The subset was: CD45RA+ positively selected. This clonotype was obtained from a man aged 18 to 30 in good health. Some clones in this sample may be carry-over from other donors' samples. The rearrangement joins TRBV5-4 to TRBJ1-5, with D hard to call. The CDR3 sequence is CASSLKDQPQHF. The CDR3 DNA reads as TGTGCCAGCAGCTTGAAGGATCAGCCCCAGCATTTT.